The 20 T cell receptor beta chains presented below share a single source sample, sequenced in a study of shared clonotypes between healthy human individuals. TCRdb's table, derived via immunoSEQ multiplex PCR, lists solely in-frame clones and lacks some. The sample consists of hundreds of thousands of clones, around 80% of them appearing once. The sequencing sample was made of PBMCs. The receptor source for this set is a woman aged 40 to 50 in good health. Some clones in this sample may be carry-over from other donors' samples.

V gene TRBV19 combines with J gene TRBJ2-3; maybe TRBD2 (6 bases). Per the germline V gene, CDR1 is LNHDA and CDR2 is SQIVND (reference sequence). The V and J ends lost 5 bases and 2 bases respectively, with 11 bases between them. This CDR3 region has 14 residues. The CDR3 region is CASSSRRDTDTQYF. Here the CDR3 DNA reads TGTGCCAGTAGTTCCCGGCGGGACACAGATACGCAGTATTTT.

The J gene is TRBJ2-7, the V gene TRBV5-6, with unresolved D. Germline CDR1 is SGHDT and CDR2 is YYEEEE. V lost 0 bases and J lost 2, with 9 bases in between. The CDR3 runs to 14 residues. Written as DNA, the CDR3 is TGTGCCAGCAGCTTGGTTACACCGACCTACGAGCAGTACTTC. Protein sequence: CASSLVTPTYEQYF.

About this clone itself: In the same sample, other DNA sequences code for this CDR3. The gene calls are TRBV7-2 and TRBJ2-5; TRBD2 might be the D (5 bases). In germline, CDR1 is SGHTA, CDR2 FQGNSA. Trimming cost V 5 bases and J 2 bases, with 12 bases left between them. The CDR3 is made up of 14 amino acids. CDR3 sequence: CASSTGLIQETQYF. The CDR3 DNA follows: TGTGCCAGCAGCACTGGACTTATTCAAGAGACCCAGTACTTC.

This clone was detected once. The chain has TRBV27 and TRBJ2-1; 14 nucleotides agree with TRBD2. J gave up 5 bases and V 3 bases, and 3 bases lay outside the gene matches. This CDR3 has 16 amino acids. Germline lookup yields CDR1 MNHEY and CDR2 SMNVEV (reference sequence). The CDR3 protein is CASSLRLAGGNNEQFF. The CDR3 DNA reads TGTGCCAGCAGTTTGCGACTAGCGGGAGGGAACAATGAGCAGTTCTTC.

The chain joins TRBV6-5 to TRBJ2-7; 9 bases map to TRBD1. CDR3 length: 16 residues. V lost 2 bases and J lost 5; bases outside the gene matches: 10. Germline V gene lookup returns CDR1 MNHEY and CDR2 SVGAGI. This chain's CDR3 is CASSYLKGQGLDEQYF. The CDR3 bases are TGTGCCAGCAGTTACCTAAAGGGACAGGGCCTCGACGAGCAGTACTTC.

Here the CDR3 reads CASSLDSSEQFF. Written as DNA, the CDR3 is TGTGCCAGCAGCTTAGATTCAAGTGAGCAGTTCTTC. This chain connects TRBV7-6 to TRBJ2-1; unclear D gene. V was cut by 1 base and J by 9 bases, with 7 bases left in between. This CDR3 comprises 12 residues. Germline V gene sequence: CDR1 SGHVS, CDR2 FNYEAQ.

The V and J genes are TRBV7-9 and TRBJ2-2; TRBD2 matches at 11 bases. Trimming cost V 8 bases and J 6 bases; bases outside gene matches: 8. Germline V gene data show CDR1 as SEHNR and CDR2 as FQNEAQ (reference sequence). This CDR3 comprises 15 residues. CDR3 bases: TGTGCCAGCCCCCTCGTAGCGGGAGGGCCCGGGGAGCTGTTTTTT. Its protein is CASPLVAGGPGELFF.

This chain links TRBV7-9 with TRBJ2-1; TRBD2 matches 11 bases. The CDR3 has 15 amino acids. V gave up 8 bases and J gave up 7 bases; unmatched junction bases: 10. Germline CDR1 reads SEHNR; CDR2 reads FQNEAQ (reference sequence). CDR3 loop: CASAIAGGPGNEQFF. CDR3 coding DNA: TGTGCCAGCGCAATAGCGGGAGGGCCGGGGAATGAGCAGTTCTTC.

Written as DNA, the CDR3 is TGTGCCAGCTCCGGGACAGGGACCTACGAGCAGTACTTC. Protein: CASSGTGTYEQYF. The chain joins TRBV7-9 to TRBJ2-7, with 9 nucleotides matching TRBD1. Germline lookup yields CDR1 SEHNR and CDR2 FQNEAQ (reference sequence). The CDR3 is made up of 13 amino acids. The ends lost 8 bases at V and 2 bases at J; junction bases unmatched: 4.

This rearrangement joins TRBV7-3 to TRBJ2-3; D might be TRBD1 or TRBD2, each matching 6 bases. Between the trimmed V and J ends, which lost 5 bases and 6 bases, there was a span of 15 bases. Germline assignment: CDR1 SGHTA and CDR2 FQGTGA. This CDR3 is 14 amino acids long. The CDR3 DNA reads TGTGCCAGCAGCCCCGCAGGGGCGGGGGATACGCAGTATTTT. This sequence encodes CASSPAGAGDTQYF.

The chain employs TRBV7-9 and TRBJ2-7; D is perhaps TRBD1 (6 bases). Germline V gene lookup returns CDR1 SEHNR and CDR2 FQNEAQ (reference sequence). V lost 2 bases and J 0 bases, leaving 11 bases between the germline ends. CDR3 length: 15 residues. CDR3 sequence: CASSLPQGTSYEQYF. The CDR3, as DNA: TGTGCCAGCAGCTTACCCCAGGGGACCTCCTACGAGCAGTACTTC. Using reference TRBV7-9 and TRBJ2-7 for the parts outside the CDR3, the full variable domain is DTGVSQNPRHKITKRGQNVTFRCDPISEHNRLYWYRQTLGQGPEFLTYFQNEAQLEKSRLLSDRFSAERPKGSFSTLEIQRTEQGDSAMYLCASSLPQGTSYEQYFGPGTRLTVT.

This chain links TRBV6-5 with TRBJ2-7; D unclear. CDR1 and CDR2 from the germline V gene are MNHEY and SVGAGI. This CDR3 is 11 amino acids long. Trimming pared 0 bases from V and 6 bases from J, leaving 3 bases between. Written as DNA, the CDR3 is TGTGCCAGCAGTTACTCTACCGAGCAGTACTTC. Protein sequence: CASSYSTEQYF.

The V call is TRBV5-1, the J call TRBJ1-3; 7 bases fit TRBD1. Germline assignment: CDR1 SGHRS and CDR2 YFSETQ. The CDR3 length is 14 residues. Germline trimming cut 1 base from V and 7 bases from J; bases unmatched to any gene: 5. CDR3 sequence: CASSLTGEINTIYF. DNA of the CDR3: TGCGCCAGCAGCTTGACAGGGGAAATCAACACCATATATTTT.

The V call is TRBV5-1, the J call TRBJ1-2; TRBD1 is a possible D gene (5 bases). This CDR3 region has 13 residues. The germline V gene has CDR1 SGHRS and CDR2 YFSETQ. With 4 bases removed from V and 8 bases from J, the gap between germline ends came to 15 bases. The CDR3: CASSPAGDGGYTF. DNA for the CDR3: TGCGCCAGCAGCCCGGCGGGGGACGGGGGCTACACCTTC.

V usage is TRBV30 and J usage is TRBJ1-2, with TRBD1 matching 7 bases. CDR1 GTSNPN and CDR2 SVGIG come from the germline V gene (reference sequence). J was trimmed by 8 bases and V by 0 bases; bases with no gene match: 9. This CDR3 is 14 amino acids long. This CDR3 reads CAWSVTGAWRGYTF. For the CDR3, the DNA is TGTGCCTGGAGTGTAACAGGGGCCTGGCGGGGCTACACCTTC.

The chain recombines TRBV6-8 with TRBJ2-2, with TRBD1 as a possible D gene (5 bases). The CDR3 covers 13 residues. Germline CDR1 MNHGY, CDR2 SAAAGT. Deletions cut 5 bases from V and 8 bases from J, with 12 bases between. CDR3 in amino acids: CASSTFGAGELFF. In DNA form, the CDR3 reads TGTGCCAGCAGTACCTTTGGGGCGGGGGAGCTGTTTTTT.

J is TRBJ1-2 and V is TRBV5-1; 7 positions agree with TRBD1. Looked up from germline, CDR1 is SGHRS and CDR2 is YFSETQ. The junction had 9 bases not matched to a gene; V was cut back by 0 bases and J by 7 bases. The CDR3 has 15 amino acids. The CDR3 here is CASSLDPDREGGYTF. The DNA of the CDR3 is TGCGCCAGCAGCTTGGACCCTGACAGGGAGGGTGGCTACACCTTC.

This clone was recorded many times. The chain is built from TRBV27 and TRBJ2-7; TRBD1 agrees at 9 bases. Germline V CDR1 and CDR2: MNHEY, SMNVEV (reference sequence). The CDR3 is 14 amino acids. Trimming at V came to 5 bases and at J to 5 bases, leaving 7 bases not matched to a gene. CDR3 bases: TGTGCCAGCAGTGTAACAGGGGGCTTAGACGAGCAGTACTTC. This encodes CASSVTGGLDEQYF.

In this sample, this clone turned up a few times. The chain is built from TRBV29-1 and TRBJ2-7; TRBD2 matches at 7 bases. Germline CDR1 and CDR2: SQVTM and ANQGSEA. The CDR3 sequence is 13 residues long. V was clipped by 7 bases and J by 5 bases; unmatched bases: 11. Here the CDR3 reads CSGREGTLNEQYF. The CDR3 nucleotides read TGCAGCGGGAGGGAGGGGACCTTAAACGAGCAGTACTTC.

V usage is TRBV5-1 and J usage is TRBJ2-1; D might be TRBD1 or TRBD2, each matching 5 bases. This CDR3 has 15 residues. V was pared by 0 bases and J by 6 bases, with 13 bases between. Per the germline V gene, CDR1 is SGHRS and CDR2 is YFSETQ. The CDR3, as DNA: TGCGCCAGCAGCTTGGATGGGGGTCTGGCCAATGAGCAGTTCTTC. It codes for CASSLDGGLANEQFF.